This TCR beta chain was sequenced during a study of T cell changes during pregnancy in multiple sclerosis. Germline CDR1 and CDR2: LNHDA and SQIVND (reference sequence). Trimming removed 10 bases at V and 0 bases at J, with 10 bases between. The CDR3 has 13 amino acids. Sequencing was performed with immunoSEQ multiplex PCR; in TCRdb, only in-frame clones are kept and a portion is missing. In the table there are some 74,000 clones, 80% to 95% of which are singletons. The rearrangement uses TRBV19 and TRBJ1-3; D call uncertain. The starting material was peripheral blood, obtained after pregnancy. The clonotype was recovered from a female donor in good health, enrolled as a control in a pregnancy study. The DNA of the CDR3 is TGTGCCACCGGAGGCTTCTCTGGAAACACCATATATTTT. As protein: CATGGFSGNTIYF.